This entry lists 29 T cell receptor beta chains sequenced from one sample in a study of beta chain features in type 1 diabetes. Of the isolated RNA, all was reverse transcribed, and so the sequenced material was expressed TCRB transcripts. Sequencing used immunoSEQ multiplex PCR; TCRdb keeps in-frame clones, though not all of them. This table has 450,000 to 550,000 clones, approximately 30% appearing once. The specimen sequenced was naive CD4+ T cells from blood. The receptors originated from a man younger than 35 in good health.

The chain uses TRBV21-1 and TRBJ1-2; TRBD1 is the table's D call and was not checked against the DNA. TRBV21-1 is a listed pseudogene. CDR3 length equals 14 residues. The CDR3 DNA reads as TGTGCCAGCAGCAACGGGACAGCTAACTATGGCTACACCTTC. Its translation: CASSNGTANYGYTF.

V gene TRBV25-1 combines with J gene TRBJ2-1; tentatively, D is TRBD1 (5 bases). The V end lost 6 bases, the J end lost 1 base, and 16 bases lay between the germline ends. CDR1 and CDR2 from the germline V gene are MGHDK and SYGVNS. This CDR3 comprises 16 residues. The CDR3 sequence is CASRSDDGHSYNEQFF. CDR3 coding DNA: TGTGCCAGCAGATCAGACGACGGACATTCCTACAATGAGCAGTTCTTC. Full variable domain (rest looked up from reference TRBV25-1 and TRBJ2-1): EADIYQTPRYLVIGTGKKITLECSQTMGHDKMYWYQQDPGMELHLIHYSYGVNSTEKGDLSSESTVSRIRTEHFPLTLESARPSHTSQYLCASRSDDGHSYNEQFFGPGTRLTVL.

This clone was seen a single time. J is TRBJ2-7 and V is TRBV4-2; the D gene is possibly TRBD2 (6 bases). The V and J ends lost 0 bases and 3 bases respectively, with 12 bases between them. From germline, CDR1 is LGHNA and CDR2 YNFKEQ. CDR3 length equals 15 residues. CDR3 residues: CASSQDERAFYEQYF. For the CDR3, the DNA is TGTGCCAGCAGCCAAGATGAGCGGGCCTTCTACGAGCAGTACTTC.

The chain joins TRBV29-1 to TRBJ1-4; a weak D match, TRBD1 (5 bases). Per germline, CDR1 SQVTM and CDR2 ANQGSEA. V lost 0 bases and J lost 10, with 15 bases in between. The CDR3 runs 14 residues. DNA of the CDR3: TGCAGCGTTGAAGACGGCAGGGCTTTCGGAAAACTGTTTTTT. Translated: CSVEDGRAFGKLFF.

This clone occurred once. The chain couples TRBV13 to TRBJ2-5; TRBD2 aligns across 12 bases. The V gene's germline CDR1 is PRHDT and CDR2 FYEKMQ (reference sequence). The CDR3 has 16 amino acids. Unmatched junction bases numbered 5, after V lost 5 bases and J lost 1 base. Here the CDR3 reads CASSPRLAGAQETQYF. CDR3 nucleotides: TGTGCCAGCAGCCCGCGACTAGCGGGAGCCCAAGAGACCCAGTACTTC.

The rearrangement uses TRBV28 and TRBJ2-1; D unresolved. This CDR3 region has 11 residues. V was cut by 10 bases and J by 7 bases, with 11 bases left in between. CDR1 is MDHEN and CDR2 is SYDVKM in the germline V gene. Written as DNA, the CDR3 is TGTGCCACTATCGGTGAAAATGAGCAGTTCTTC. Encoded protein: CATIGENEQFF.

The gene calls are TRBV7-2 and TRBJ2-7; the D is unclear. Germline CDR1 reads SGHTA; CDR2 reads FQGNSA. V shed 2 bases and J shed 0 bases, with 8 bases lying between them. This CDR3 is 14 amino acids long. As DNA, the CDR3 is TGTGCCAGCAGCTTACCGAGGACCTCCTACGAGCAGTACTTC. It translates to CASSLPRTSYEQYF.

Only a few counts were recorded for this clone. This chain's CDR3 is CAISDERRYTDTQYF. In nucleotides, the CDR3 is TGTGCCATCAGTGACGAGCGGAGGTACACAGATACGCAGTATTTT. The chain joins TRBV10-3 to TRBJ2-3; a weak D match, TRBD2 (5 bases). Germline CDR1 ENHRY, CDR2 SYGVKD. The V gene lost 3 bases and the J gene lost 2 bases, with 12 bases spanning the gap. The CDR3 is 15 amino acids.

This clone was seen more than once but under ten times. The chain has TRBV9 and TRBJ2-3; 7 nucleotides align to TRBD1. V dropped 5 bases and J dropped 0; count of bases not matched to a gene: 0. The CDR3 is 13 amino acids. Germline V gene data show CDR1 as SGDLS and CDR2 as YYNGEE. Here the CDR3 DNA reads TGTGCCAGCAGGACAGGGAGCACAGATACGCAGTATTTT. Translated: CASRTGSTDTQYF.

This chain connects TRBV18 to TRBJ2-5; TRBD1 is a possible D gene (6 bases). The V gene lost 2 bases and the J gene lost 4 bases, with 20 bases spanning the gap. The CDR3 is made up of 17 amino acids. Germline lookup yields CDR1 KGHSH and CDR2 LQKENI. Here the CDR3 reads CASSPALIAQGGETQYF. The CDR3 bases are TGTGCCAGCTCACCAGCGCTTATAGCGCAAGGGGGAGAGACCCAGTACTTC. Combining the CDR3 with reference TRBV18 and TRBJ2-5 gives the whole variable domain NAGVMQNPRHLVRRRGQEARLRCSPMKGHSHVYWYRQLPEEGLKFMVYLQKENIIDESGMPKERFSAEFPKEGPSILRIQQVVRGDSAAYFCASSPALIAQGGETQYFGPGTRLLVL.

The genes are TRBV11-2 and TRBJ2-3; D call uncertain. Trimming removed 5 bases at V and 6 bases at J, with 6 bases between. The CDR3 is made up of 11 amino acids. CDR1 is SGHAT, CDR2 FQNNGV, per germline. The CDR3 DNA reads TGTGCCAGCAGCCCCCGGGATACGCAGTATTTT. It encodes CASSPRDTQYF.

Only a few counts were recorded for this clone. This sequence joins TRBV5-1 and TRBJ2-7; possible D gene TRBD2, 6 bases. Germline V lookup: CDR1 SGHRS, CDR2 YFSETQ. The CDR3 contains 14 residues. Between the trimmed V and J ends, which lost 3 bases and 4 bases, there was a span of 14 bases. The CDR3 sequence is CASSSFGGAYEQYF. DNA of the CDR3: TGCGCCAGCAGCTCGTTTGGAGGGGCTTACGAGCAGTACTTC. Variable domain in full (rest from reference TRBV5-1 and TRBJ2-7): KAGVTQTPRYLIKTRGQQVTLSCSPISGHRSVSWYQQTPGQGLQFLFEYFSETQRNKGNFPGRFSGRQFSNSRSEMNVSTLELGDSALYLCASSSFGGAYEQYFGPGTRLTVT.

The chain recombines TRBV5-4 with TRBJ1-2; D gene unclear. With 5 bases removed from V and 7 bases from J, the gap between germline ends came to 9 bases. The CDR3 consists of 11 residues. Germline V CDR1 and CDR2: SGHNT, YYREEE (reference sequence). The CDR3 DNA reads as TGTGCCAGCAGTACCGTCTTTGGCTACACCTTC. Protein product: CASSTVFGYTF.

The chain carries TRBV28 and TRBJ2-3, with D maybe TRBD2 (6 bases). The CDR3 has 14 amino acids. V was clipped by 7 bases and J by 3 bases, with 14 bases between them. CDR1 and CDR2 (germline): MDHEN, SYDVKM. Here the CDR3 reads CASIEGRDTDTQYF. The CDR3 coding sequence is TGTGCCAGCATTGAGGGGCGGGATACAGATACGCAGTATTTT.

CDR3 in amino acids: CASRPRTGEETQYF. The DNA for the CDR3 is TGTGCCAGCAGACCGCGGACAGGGGAGGAGACCCAGTACTTC. The genes are TRBV7-8 and TRBJ2-5; TRBD1 matches at 9 bases. Per germline, CDR1 SGHVS and CDR2 FQNEAQ. With V trimmed by 6 bases and J by 5 bases, 7 bases remained unmatched. There are 14 residues in the CDR3.

As regards this clone: One end of the junction is discordant with germline, which a read error may explain. This sequence joins TRBV4-2 and TRBJ2-7; 8 positions match TRBD2. This CDR3 contains 13 residues. CDR1 LGHNA and CDR2 YNFKEQ come from the germline V gene. The CDR3 spells CASSQESRTSTHF. DNA for the CDR3: TGTGCCAGCAGCCAAGAAAGTAGGACTAGCACGCACTTC.

This CDR3 is CASSRSVETQYF. The CDR3 DNA sequence: TGTGCCAGCTCACGCAGCGTGGAGACCCAGTACTTC. The chain links TRBV18 to TRBJ2-5; D is unresolved. Germline V lookup: CDR1 KGHSH, CDR2 LQKENI. Trimming removed 4 bases from V and 5 bases from J, with 8 bases in between. The CDR3 length is 12 residues.

This clone turned up a few times. CDR3 nucleotide sequence: TGTGCCAGCAGCTTGCCGGGAAGGTACGAGCAGTACTTC. Translating gives CASSLPGRYEQYF. The chain joins TRBV7-8 to TRBJ2-7; D is perhaps TRBD2 (5 bases). V gave up 3 bases and J gave up 4 bases, with 10 bases separating them. Germline loops: CDR1 SGHVS, CDR2 FQNEAQ. The CDR3 has 13 amino acids.

The chain has TRBV14 and TRBJ2-1; 8 nucleotides align to TRBD2. V lost 4 bases to trimming and J lost 8 bases; unmatched junction nucleotides: 10. CDR1 is SGHDN and CDR2 is FVKESK in the germline V gene. This CDR3 is built from 15 residues. The CDR3 DNA sequence: TGTGCCAGCAGCCCTCTTAGCGGGATTACGTATGAGCAGTTCTTC. It yields the protein CASSPLSGITYEQFF. Full variable domain (remainder filled in from reference TRBV14 and TRBJ2-1): EAGVTQFPSHSVIEKGQTVTLRCDPISGHDNLYWYRRVMGKEIKFLLHFVKESKQDESGMPNNRFLAERTGGTYSTLKVQPAELEDSGVYFCASSPLSGITYEQFFGPGTRLTVL.

This clone was observed a handful of times. The J gene is TRBJ2-1, the V gene TRBV18; possibly TRBD1 for D (7 bases). Deletions cut 4 bases from V and 10 bases from J, with 17 bases between. There are 14 residues in the CDR3. The germline V gene encodes CDR1 KGHSH and CDR2 LQKENI. CDR3: CASSRRGGTAEQFF. The DNA for the CDR3 is TGTGCCAGCTCACGGAGGGGCGGGACAGCCGAGCAGTTCTTC. Complete variable domain (other parts from reference TRBV18 and TRBJ2-1): NAGVMQNPRHLVRRRGQEARLRCSPMKGHSHVYWYRQLPEEGLKFMVYLQKENIIDESGMPKERFSAEFPKEGPSILRIQQVVRGDSAAYFCASSRRGGTAEQFFGPGTRLTVL.

The chain is built from TRBV30 and TRBJ1-4; D is undetermined. The CDR3 sequence is 15 residues long. Per germline, CDR1 GTSNPN and CDR2 SVGIG (reference sequence). With 3 bases removed from V and 0 bases from J, the gap between germline ends came to 11 bases. The CDR3 nucleotides are TGTGCCTGGAGGGCAGGCTTTGCAACTAATGAAAAACTGTTTTTT. As protein: CAWRAGFATNEKLFF. Using reference TRBV30 and TRBJ1-4 for the parts outside the CDR3, the full variable domain is SQTIHQWPATLVQPVGSPLSLECTVEGTSNPNLYWYRQAAGRGLQLLFYSVGIGQISSEVPQNLSASRPQDRQFILSSKKLLLSDSGFYLCAWRAGFATNEKLFFGSGTQLSVL.

The chain is built from TRBV5-4 and TRBJ2-3, with D tentatively TRBD2 (5 bases). The CDR3 is made up of 14 amino acids. In germline, CDR1 is SGHNT, CDR2 YYREEE (reference sequence). V was clipped by 7 bases and J by 2 bases, with 14 bases between them. The CDR3 DNA reads TGTGCCAGCGAAAGTAAGCGGTCCACAGATACGCAGTATTTT. Residues: CASESKRSTDTQYF. The variable domain in full, completed from reference TRBV5-4 and TRBJ2-3, reads ETGVTQSPTHLIKTRGQQVTLRCSSQSGHNTVSWYQQALGQGPQFIFQYYREEENGRGNFPPRFSGLQFPNYSSELNVNALELDDSALYLCASESKRSTDTQYFGPGTRLTVL.

This clone was detected only a few times. This chain uses TRBV19 with TRBJ1-1; D gene unclear. Looked up from germline, CDR1 is LNHDA and CDR2 is SQIVND (reference sequence). This CDR3 is built from 13 residues. Trimming removed 0 bases at V and 6 bases at J, with 8 bases between. The CDR3 here is CASSIDRTAEAFF. The CDR3 DNA is TGTGCCAGTAGTATAGACCGGACGGCTGAAGCTTTCTTT. The complete variable domain, with remaining parts taken from reference TRBV19 and TRBJ1-1, reads DGGITQSPKYLFRKEGQNVTLSCEQNLNHDAMYWYRQDPGQGLRLIYYSQIVNDFQKGDIAEGYSVSREKKESFPLTVTSAQKNPTAFYLCASSIDRTAEAFFGQGTRLTVV.

The chain recombines TRBV7-2 with TRBJ2-3; D gene unclear. Deletions cut 2 bases from V and 1 base from J, with 7 bases between. The CDR3 loop spans 14 amino acids. Germline values: CDR1 SGHTA, CDR2 FQGNSA. CDR3 sequence (DNA): TGTGCCAGCAGCTTATCCCATGGCACAGATACGCAGTATTTT. Its translation is CASSLSHGTDTQYF.

The genes are TRBV2 and TRBJ2-2, with TRBD2 identical over 8 bases. Germline assignment: CDR1 SNHLY and CDR2 FYNNEI. J was trimmed by 6 bases and V by 5 bases; bases with no gene match: 8. This CDR3 spans 15 amino acids. The CDR3 DNA follows: TGTGCCAGCAGTCTCAGCGGGAGAGGGGCCGGGGAGCTGTTTTTT. Protein sequence: CASSLSGRGAGELFF. Full variable domain (remainder filled in from reference TRBV2 and TRBJ2-2): EPEVTQTPSHQVTQMGQEVILRCVPISNHLYFYWYRQILGQKVEFLVSFYNNEISEKSEIFDDQFSVERPDGSNFTLKIRSTKLEDSAMYFCASSLSGRGAGELFFGEGSRLTVL.

This sequence joins TRBV21-1 and TRBJ2-5; TRBD1, as called in the table, went unchecked against the DNA. TRBV21-1 has pseudogene status. The CDR3 spans 17 residues. CDR3 sequence (DNA): TGTGCCAGCAGCAAACCGGCCCGTGGACAGGGCGACGAGACCCAGTACTTC. The encoded protein is CASSKPARGQGDETQYF.

This rearrangement joins TRBV7-2 to TRBJ2-5; D possibly matches TRBD1 or TRBD2 (5 bases each). The germline V gene encodes CDR1 SGHTA and CDR2 FQGNSA. CDR3 size: 13 residues. Trimming stripped 5 bases from V and 5 bases from J, with 12 bases between. The CDR3 loop is CASSREGRETQYF. CDR3 in DNA: TGTGCCAGCAGCCGCGAGGGGCGGGAGACCCAGTACTTC.

This clone was detected only a few times. The chain carries TRBV5-6 and TRBJ2-1, with 9 bases aligning to TRBD1. V dropped 4 bases and J dropped 0; count of bases not matched to a gene: 5. The germline V gene encodes CDR1 SGHDT and CDR2 YYEEEE. The CDR3 runs 16 residues. The CDR3 coding sequence is TGTGCCAGCAGCCCCCAGACAGGGGGCTCCTACAATGAGCAGTTCTTC. This gives the protein CASSPQTGGSYNEQFF.

This clone was counted only a few times. The chain couples TRBV7-9 to TRBJ1-3, with a tentative D call TRBD1 (5 bases). The CDR3 contains 14 residues. The germline CDR1 and CDR2 sequences are SEHNR and FQNEAQ (reference sequence). The ends were cut back, 3 bases at V and 3 bases at J, with 9 bases in the middle. CDR3 bases: TGTGCCAGCAGCTTGGTAGGGGATGGAAACACCATATATTTT. As protein: CASSLVGDGNTIYF.